These 23 T cell receptor beta chains were all obtained from the same sample, sequenced in a study of CD8 T cells in Susac syndrome (dated by TCRdb to between 2018 and 2021). Receptor libraries were prepared by the immunoSEQ multiplex PCR assay. RNA was extracted with the RNeasy kit and roughly 0.5 to 1 ug was reverse transcribed using random hexamers. Using fastp trimming at Q25 and MiXCR clonotype assembly, TCRdb reanalyzed the public sequencing data and kept in-frame beta chains. When rows share a CDR3 protein, they turn into one entry using the most common DNA and genes. The sample table contains approximately 190,000 distinct CDR3 sequences; only one count was recorded for around 96% of them. About 0.09% of the sample goes to the ten largest clones. Material: CD4+ T cells from PBMCs. These receptors came from a human donor with multiple sclerosis.

The genes are TRBV7-3 and TRBJ2-5, with TRBD2 as a possible D gene (6 bases). CDR3 length: 14 residues. The V gene's germline CDR1 is SGHTA and CDR2 FQGTGA. V was shortened by 5 bases and J by 7 bases, with 17 bases between the two germline ends. CDR3 DNA sequence: TGTGCCAGCAGCCCCGGGGACGTGGGAGGGACCCAGTACTTC. This gives the protein CASSPGDVGGTQYF.

The chain employs TRBV7-9 and TRBJ1-5; D not certain. Germline lookup yields CDR1 SEHNR and CDR2 FQNEAQ (reference sequence). The CDR3 is made up of 13 amino acids. Trimming stripped 5 bases from V and 3 bases from J, with 8 bases between. Here the CDR3 reads CASSRGDNQPQHF. The DNA for the CDR3 is TGTGCCAGCAGCCGGGGAGACAATCAGCCCCAGCATTTT.

J is TRBJ2-7 and V is TRBV5-4; 10 bases match TRBD2. V lost 4 bases to trimming and J lost 1 base; unmatched junction nucleotides: 5. Germline V gene data show CDR1 as SGHNT and CDR2 as YYREEE (reference sequence). This CDR3 spans 15 amino acids. DNA for the CDR3: TGTGCCAGCAGCCTGAGGGGACTAGCGTCCTACGAGCAGTACTTC. It encodes CASSLRGLASYEQYF.

The rearrangement links TRBV30 to TRBJ2-2, with D tentatively TRBD1 or TRBD2 (5 bases each). Per germline, CDR1 GTSNPN and CDR2 SVGIG (reference sequence). The V gene lost 8 bases and the J gene lost 4 bases, with 11 bases spanning the gap. This CDR3 spans 12 amino acids. CDR3 sequence: CARGQGTGELFF. The CDR3 DNA reads TGTGCCCGGGGCCAGGGCACCGGGGAGCTGTTTTTT.

On this clonotype itself: Germline is not matched at one junction end, which may reflect a read error. The rearrangement links TRBV2 to TRBJ2-7; the D gene is possibly TRBD2 (5 bases). CDR3 length: 16 residues. Germline V gene lookup returns CDR1 SNHLY and CDR2 FYNNEI. The CDR3 protein is CASSGGLAPTLDRRNF. The DNA of the CDR3 is TGTGCCAGCAGTGGAGGACTTGCCCCTACGCTCGATCGCAGGAACTTC.

The chain carries TRBV15 and TRBJ2-7, with D unclear. There are 14 residues in the CDR3. V lost 3 bases to trimming and J lost 0 bases, with 9 bases between them. Germline lookup yields CDR1 LNHNV and CDR2 YYDKDF (reference sequence). The CDR3: CATSRKATSYEQYF. The CDR3 nucleotides are TGTGCCACCAGCAGGAAAGCGACCTCCTACGAGCAGTACTTC.

The chain joins TRBV30 to TRBJ2-5; 8 nucleotides agree with TRBD1. Trimming cost V 4 bases and J 1 base; bases outside gene matches: 17. CDR3 length: 18 amino acids. Germline V CDR1 and CDR2: GTSNPN, SVGIG (reference sequence). The CDR3: CAWMGRRGDRMVQETQYF. The DNA for the CDR3 is TGTGCCTGGATGGGGCGGAGAGGGGACAGGATGGTCCAAGAGACCCAGTACTTC.

This clonotype was seen a single time. This chain links TRBV24-1 with TRBJ1-2; 8 bases are shared with TRBD1. With 5 bases clipped from V and 6 bases from J, the junction kept 7 bases outside the gene matches. Germline V gene data show CDR1 as KGHDR and CDR2 as SFDVKD. The CDR3 totals 14 residues. The CDR3 nucleotides are TGTGCCACCAGTGGCCGACAGGGGTGGCATGGCTACACCTTC. Residues: CATSGRQGWHGYTF.

A remark on this clonotype: At one boundary the junction diverges from the germline segment, which might be a read error. This rearrangement joins TRBV7-7 to TRBJ2-2, with D maybe TRBD2 (6 bases). The CDR3 consists of 15 residues. Germline loops: CDR1 SSHAT, CDR2 FNYEAQ (reference sequence). This CDR3 is CASKSTSTGTGELFF. In DNA form, the CDR3 reads TGTGCTAGCAAATCAACTAGCACTGGTACCGGGGAGCTGTTTTTT.

This sequence joins TRBV3-1 and TRBJ2-2; possibly TRBD1 for D (6 bases). The V and J ends lost 3 bases and 2 bases respectively, with 10 bases between them. Germline CDR1 LGHDT, CDR2 YNNKEL (reference sequence). The CDR3 loop spans 15 amino acids. The CDR3 DNA sequence: TGTGCCAGCAGCCACCCCAGGGGCAACACCGGGGAGCTGTTTTTT. Protein: CASSHPRGNTGELFF.

The CDR3 loop is CASSSMMNTEAFF. As DNA, the CDR3 is TGTGCCAGCAGCTCAATGATGAACACTGAAGCTTTCTTT. The chain uses TRBV7-2 and TRBJ1-1; D is uncertain. Germline V CDR1 and CDR2: SGHTA, FQGNSA. The CDR3 runs to 13 residues. Trimming removed 4 bases from V and 0 bases from J, with 6 bases in between.

V and J are TRBV29-1 and TRBJ1-1; 9 bases align to TRBD1. The CDR3 runs to 15 residues. V trimming: 4 bases; J trimming: 5 bases; junction bases outside the gene matches: 11. From germline, CDR1 is SQVTM and CDR2 ANQGSEA. In DNA, the CDR3 is TGCAGCGTTGTGGGACGTTCTGGACAGGGGACTGAAGCTTTCTTT. Its protein product is CSVVGRSGQGTEAFF.

The genes are TRBV5-1 and TRBJ2-5; maybe TRBD1 (6 bases). This CDR3 region has 14 residues. The germline CDR1 and CDR2 sequences are SGHRS and YFSETQ. V was cut by 4 bases and J by 4 bases, with 14 bases left in between. The CDR3 protein is CASSVTGSGETQYF. The CDR3 region has the DNA TGCGCCAGCAGCGTTACAGGGTCCGGAGAGACCCAGTACTTC.

This sequence joins TRBV7-2 and TRBJ1-1; 7 bases fit TRBD1. V was pared by 5 bases and J by 0 bases, with 3 bases of the junction left unmatched. Germline V gene lookup returns CDR1 SGHTA and CDR2 FQGNSA. The CDR3 length is 14 residues. CDR3 region: CASSNRGLNTEAFF. CDR3 in DNA: TGTGCCAGCAGCAACAGGGGACTGAACACTGAAGCTTTCTTT.

The chain is built from TRBV11-2 and TRBJ1-2, with D possibly matching TRBD1 (6 bases). This CDR3 has 14 residues. V lost 5 bases and J lost 1, with 11 bases in between. Germline V gene data show CDR1 as SGHAT and CDR2 as FQNNGV. The CDR3 DNA reads TGTGCCAGCAGCCGGACAGTCGATAACTATGGCTACACCTTC. This sequence encodes CASSRTVDNYGYTF.

V and J are TRBV7-3 and TRBJ2-1; 8 bases match TRBD2. The CDR3 totals 17 residues. Germline V gene data show CDR1 as SGHTA and CDR2 as FQGTGA. Losses at the gene ends were 2 bases for V and 1 base for J; bases not matched to a gene: 7. CDR3 sequence (DNA): TGTGCCAGCAGCTTAGAGTCAGCGGGGGCGTCCTACAATGAGCAGTTCTTC. This sequence encodes CASSLESAGASYNEQFF.

This sequence joins TRBV5-1 and TRBJ2-1; no clear D. Between the trimmed V and J ends, which lost 3 bases and 3 bases, there was a span of 7 bases. Germline V CDR1 and CDR2: SGHRS, YFSETQ. The CDR3 sequence is 13 residues long. The CDR3 bases are TGCGCCAGCAGCTCCGGCGACTACAATGAGCAGTTCTTC. Its translation is CASSSGDYNEQFF.

The chain employs TRBV6-2 or TRBV6-3 and TRBJ1-4; D is undetermined. V was pared by 3 bases and J by 10 bases, with 6 bases between. The CDR3 consists of 11 residues. Germline assignment: CDR1 MNHEY and CDR2 SVGEGT. CDR3 bases: TGTGCCAGCAGTTATGGCAGAAAACTGTTTTTT. This sequence encodes CASSYGRKLFF.

The V and J genes are TRBV20-1 and TRBJ2-4; a weak D match, TRBD2 (5 bases). Trimming removed 6 bases from V and 8 bases from J, with 14 bases in between. Germline V CDR1 and CDR2: DFQATT, SNEGSKA (reference sequence). The CDR3 is 12 amino acids. This chain's CDR3 is CSAVGTADIQYF. CDR3 nucleotides: TGCAGTGCCGTCGGAACAGCGGACATTCAGTACTTC.

This chain uses TRBV30 with TRBJ2-7; tentative D call: TRBD1 (6 bases). This CDR3 comprises 12 residues. CDR1 is GTSNPN, CDR2 SVGIG, per germline (reference sequence). The CDR3 region has the DNA TGTGGGGGAGTGGACAGCACCTACGAGCAGTACTTC. Encoded protein: CGGVDSTYEQYF.

The J gene is TRBJ1-5, the V gene TRBV20-1; no clear D. The germline gives CDR1 DFQATT, CDR2 SNEGSKA (reference sequence). Trimming shortened V by 3 bases and J by 2 bases, and 5 bases separated the two germline ends. CDR3 length: 12 residues. As DNA, the CDR3 is TGCAGTGCTAGCGGAGGCAATCAGCCCCAGCATTTT. Encoded protein: CSASGGNQPQHF.

V and J are TRBV12-3 or TRBV12-4 and TRBJ1-2, with TRBD1 identical over 7 bases. Trimming at V came to 6 bases and at J to 8 bases, leaving 12 bases not matched to a gene. This CDR3 region has 14 residues. The CDR3 coding sequence is TGTGCCAGCAGCCCCGGGCGGCAAGGGGGCGGCTACACCTTC. It yields the protein CASSPGRQGGGYTF.

The chain has TRBV6-5 and TRBJ2-1; D gene ambiguous. Per the germline V gene, CDR1 is MNHEY and CDR2 is SVGAGI. The CDR3 consists of 15 residues. With 6 bases removed from V and 0 bases from J, the gap between germline ends came to 12 bases. DNA of the CDR3: TGTGCCAGCAGCCCGAGAAGGGTCTCCTACAATGAGCAGTTCTTC. Translated, it gives CASSPRRVSYNEQFF.